Following are 11 T cell receptor beta chains from one sample sequenced in a study of post-analysis software for immune sequencing data. Libraries were made from TCR beta cDNA, and they carried unique molecular identifiers. TCRdb independently ran MiXCR on the PCR reads; one entry per CDR3 protein. Of around 700,000 distinct CDR3 sequences in the sample, roughly three fifths were seen once. Their antigens are not known. The study, taken as a whole, reports: Relative to controls, patients had five TRBV segments at higher frequency, with TRBV5-6, TRBV5-1 and TRBV20-1 among these.

Material for sequencing was blood. These receptors all come from a girl aged 2-9 years with multiple sclerosis.

This clonotype was recorded only once. The V gene is TRBV5-5, the J gene TRBJ1-2, with D unresolved. V was shortened by 7 bases and J by 6 bases, with 19 bases between the two germline ends. In germline, CDR1 is SGHKS, CDR2 YYEKEE (reference sequence). The CDR3 has 14 residues. In DNA form, the CDR3 reads TGTGCCAGCGGCTATTCACCCGGAGCACATGGCTACACCTTC. This codes for CASGYSPGAHGYTF.

The CDR3 reads CASSRGDGNYGYTF. As DNA, the CDR3 is TGTGCCAGCAGCAGGGGGGACGGAAACTATGGCTACACCTTC. This chain links TRBV12-3 or TRBV12-4 with TRBJ1-2; 7 nucleotides line up with TRBD1. With 6 bases clipped from V and 2 bases from J, the junction kept 6 bases outside the gene matches. The CDR3 extends over 14 amino acids.

This clonotype has a handful of counts. A much bigger clone sits one base away, suggesting this may be a read error. The chain recombines TRBV6-5 with TRBJ2-7; tentative D call: TRBD2 (6 bases). V lost 9 bases and J 7 bases, leaving 19 bases between the germline ends. The CDR3 has 13 amino acids. The germline CDR1 and CDR2 sequences are MNHEY and SVGAGI. CDR3 residues: CASGTGGGDEQYF. Here the CDR3 DNA reads TGTGCCAGTGGGACTGGGGGAGGTGATGAGCAGTACTTC.

The chain uses TRBV7-2 and TRBJ1-2; TRBD1 agrees at 10 bases. The CDR3 consists of 16 residues. Germline loops: CDR1 SGHTA, CDR2 FQGNSA. V trimming: 1 base; J trimming: 8 bases; junction bases outside the gene matches: 10. In DNA, the CDR3 is TGTGCCAGCAGCTTAGTGACAGGGGGCGGATGGGACGGCTACACCTTC. Amino acids: CASSLVTGGGWDGYTF.

This clonotype was detected a few times. The chain has TRBV7-9 and TRBJ2-1, with 7 bases lining up with TRBD2. The V and J ends lost 6 bases and 12 bases, in that order; junction bases with no gene match: 5. Germline V gives CDR1 SEHNR, CDR2 FQNEAQ (reference sequence). This CDR3 region has 11 residues. For the CDR3, the DNA is TGTGCCAGCAGTGGAGGGGAGGGGCAGTTCTTC. Its protein is CASSGGEGQFF.

The chain recombines TRBV4-3 with TRBJ2-1; a possible D gene is TRBD1 (5 bases). This CDR3 comprises 14 residues. CDR1 LGHNA and CDR2 YSLEER come from the germline V gene. Trimming stripped 0 bases from V and 9 bases from J, with 12 bases between. The CDR3: CASSQDFRGSEQFF. The CDR3 nucleotides read TGCGCCAGCAGCCAAGATTTTAGGGGCTCTGAGCAGTTCTTC.

The genes are TRBV7-2 and TRBJ1-2; 8 bases are shared with TRBD1. CDR3 length: 17 amino acids. V dropped 1 base and J dropped 6; count of bases not matched to a gene: 13. The germline CDR1 and CDR2 sequences are SGHTA and FQGNSA. CDR3 in DNA: TGTGCCAGCAGCTTAGTCGGCAGGGGGCGCCGGGGGAATGGCTACACCTTC. It yields the protein CASSLVGRGRRGNGYTF.

The chain uses TRBV9 and TRBJ2-7; 7 bases map to TRBD2. The V gene end was trimmed by 4 bases and the J gene end by 0 bases; junction bases not matched to a gene: 7. The length of the CDR3 is 15 residues. Germline CDR1 SGDLS, CDR2 YYNGEE. CDR3 nucleotides: TGTGCCAGCAGCCAGAGCGGGGCAAGCTCCTACGAGCAGTACTTC. Protein sequence: CASSQSGASSYEQYF.

The gene calls are TRBV3-1 and TRBJ2-3, with no clear D. V was trimmed by 1 base and J by 6 bases, leaving 14 bases between them. CDR3 length: 15 amino acids. The germline gives CDR1 LGHDT, CDR2 YNNKEL (reference sequence). The CDR3 DNA sequence: TGTGCCAGCAGCCAAGTAAATAGGAAAGGGGATACGCAGTATTTT. It codes for CASSQVNRKGDTQYF.

CDR3 sequence: CASSLEGSGGPRNQPQHF. The CDR3 coding sequence is TGTGCCAGCAGCTTAGAGGGTAGCGGGGGGCCCCGAAATCAGCCCCAGCATTTT. V usage is TRBV7-6 and J usage is TRBJ1-5; weak D call: TRBD1 (6 bases). Germline loops: CDR1 SGHVS, CDR2 FNYEAQ. The CDR3 length is 18 residues. V shed 1 base and J shed 4 bases, with 20 bases lying between them.

This clonotype was seen only a few times. V is TRBV5-1 and J is TRBJ2-2; D not resolved. CDR3 length equals 14 residues. Germline V CDR1 and CDR2: SGHRS, YFSETQ. Deletions cut 2 bases from V and 1 base from J, with 6 bases between. The CDR3 DNA reads TGCGCCAGCAGCTTTGCGGAGAACACCGGGGAGCTGTTTTTT. Its protein product is CASSFAENTGELFF.